This TCR beta chain was recovered during a study of technical replicates of blood from a handful of donors. The method was immunoSEQ multiplex PCR; TCRdb's version includes in-frame clones alone and lacks a portion of them. The sample has roughly 71,000 clones, nearly 97% seen once. The CDR3 consists of 13 residues. Germline V gene data show CDR1 as MGHDK and CDR2 as SYGVNS. V lost 2 bases and J 10 bases, leaving 12 bases between the germline ends. The chain joins TRBV25-1 to TRBJ2-1, with D possibly being TRBD1 (6 bases). The source material was T cells isolated from PBMCs. The source is a human donor in good health. CDR3 coding DNA: TGTGCCAGCAGTGAAACAGGGTGGAGGGAGCAGTTCTTC. It specifies CASSETGWREQFF.